This T cell receptor beta chain came from a study of T cell changes during pregnancy in multiple sclerosis. CDR3 length: 15 residues. The V gene's germline CDR1 is LGHNA and CDR2 YSLEER. Trimming took off 0 bases at V and 4 bases at J, with 10 bases between the two ends. Data came from immunoSEQ multiplex PCR; TCRdb stores just in-frame clones and leaves some out. The sample records 85,000 to 100,000 clones, almost 95% being singletons. This specimen was peripheral blood, taken in the first trimester of pregnancy. This chain uses TRBV4-3 with TRBJ1-5; possibly TRBD1 for D (5 bases). This receptor was obtained from a female donor with multiple sclerosis, enrolled in a pregnancy study. CDR3 nucleotide sequence: TGCGCCAGCAGCCAAGATCTCGCAGGGAATCAGCCCCAGCATTTT. The encoded protein is CASSQDLAGNQPQHF.